This TCR beta chain is from a study of T cell responses to AZD1222 COVID-19 vaccine. Regarding the study as a whole: Possibly, clonal diversity was underestimated; donors were largely white British and included more females. Vaccine-related CD4 TCRs covered spike, predominating at 160-218 and 743-854. All repertoire sampling was performed exclusively after the peak T cell response.

Worth noting for this clone: No antigen is known for it.

This CDR3 has 13 residues. V lost 0 bases and J lost 7, with 9 bases in between. Germline loops: CDR1 SGHTA, CDR2 FQGNSA. Clones were sequenced by immunoSEQ multiplex PCR, and TCRdb holds only the in-frame ones, with some missing. The sample holds 130,000 or so clones, about 92% seen once. V and J are TRBV7-2 and TRBJ1-1; D remains unclear. Material: peripheral blood, obtained on day 0 of MenACWY control vaccination. The source of this sequence is an adult in good health. This chain's CDR3 is CASSLAPGDEAFF. The CDR3 nucleotides are TGTGCCAGCAGCTTAGCGCCCGGGGATGAAGCTTTCTTT.